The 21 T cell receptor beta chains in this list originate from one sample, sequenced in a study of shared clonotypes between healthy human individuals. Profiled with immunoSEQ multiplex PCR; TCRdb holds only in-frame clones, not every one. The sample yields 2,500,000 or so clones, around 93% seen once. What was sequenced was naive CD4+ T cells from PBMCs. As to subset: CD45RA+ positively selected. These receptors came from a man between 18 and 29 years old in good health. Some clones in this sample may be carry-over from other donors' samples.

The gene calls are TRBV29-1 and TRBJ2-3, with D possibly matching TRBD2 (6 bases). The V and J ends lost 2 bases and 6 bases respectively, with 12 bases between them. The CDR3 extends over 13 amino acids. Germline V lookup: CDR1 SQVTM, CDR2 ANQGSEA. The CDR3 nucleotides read TGCAGCGTTGAACGCGGGGCCGAGGATACGCAGTATTTT. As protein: CSVERGAEDTQYF.

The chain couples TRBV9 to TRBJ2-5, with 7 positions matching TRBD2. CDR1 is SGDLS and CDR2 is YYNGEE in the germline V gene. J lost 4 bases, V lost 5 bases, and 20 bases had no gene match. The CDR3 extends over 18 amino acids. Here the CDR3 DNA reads TGTGCCAGCAGTACGGGGACCTCTAGCGGCTCCCGGGGAGAGACCCAGTACTTC. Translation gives CASSTGTSSGSRGETQYF.

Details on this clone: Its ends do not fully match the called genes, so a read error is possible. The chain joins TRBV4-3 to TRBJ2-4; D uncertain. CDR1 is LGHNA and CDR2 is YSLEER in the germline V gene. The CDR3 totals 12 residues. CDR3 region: CAGSQVGNIQYF. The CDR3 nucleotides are TGCGCCGGCAGCCAAGTAGGAAACATTCAGTACTTC.

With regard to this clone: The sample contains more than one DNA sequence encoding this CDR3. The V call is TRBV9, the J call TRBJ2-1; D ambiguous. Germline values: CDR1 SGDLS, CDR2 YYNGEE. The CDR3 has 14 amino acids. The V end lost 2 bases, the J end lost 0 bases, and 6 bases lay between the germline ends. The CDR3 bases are TGTGCCAGCAGCGTCCGAAGCTCCTACAATGAGCAGTTCTTC. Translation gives CASSVRSSYNEQFF.

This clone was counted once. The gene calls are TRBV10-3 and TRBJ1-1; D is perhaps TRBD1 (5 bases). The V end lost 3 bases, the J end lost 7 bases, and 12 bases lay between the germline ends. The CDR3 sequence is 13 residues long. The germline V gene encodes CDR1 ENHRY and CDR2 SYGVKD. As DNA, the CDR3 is TGTGCCATCAGTGAAGGACAAAAGGTTGAAGCTTTCTTT. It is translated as CAISEGQKVEAFF.

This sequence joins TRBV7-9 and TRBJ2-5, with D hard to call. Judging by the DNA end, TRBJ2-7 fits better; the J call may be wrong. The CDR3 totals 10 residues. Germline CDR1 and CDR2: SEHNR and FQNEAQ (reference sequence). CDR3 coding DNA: TGTGCCAGCAGCGGCCACGAGCAGTACTTC. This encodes CASSGHEQYF.

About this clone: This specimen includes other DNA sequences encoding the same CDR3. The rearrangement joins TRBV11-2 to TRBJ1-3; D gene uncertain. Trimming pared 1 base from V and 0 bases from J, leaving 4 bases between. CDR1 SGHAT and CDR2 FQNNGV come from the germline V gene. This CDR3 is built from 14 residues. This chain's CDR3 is CASSLGSSGNTIYF. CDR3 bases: TGTGCCAGCAGCTTAGGAAGCTCTGGAAACACCATATATTTT.

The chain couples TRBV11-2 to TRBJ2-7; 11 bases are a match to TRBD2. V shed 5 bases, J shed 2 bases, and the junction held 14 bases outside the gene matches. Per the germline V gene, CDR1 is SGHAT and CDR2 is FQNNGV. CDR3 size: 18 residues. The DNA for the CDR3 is TGTGCCAGCAGCGAGAGGGGTGGGCTAGCGGGAGGACCCTACGAGCAGTACTTC. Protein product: CASSERGGLAGGPYEQYF.

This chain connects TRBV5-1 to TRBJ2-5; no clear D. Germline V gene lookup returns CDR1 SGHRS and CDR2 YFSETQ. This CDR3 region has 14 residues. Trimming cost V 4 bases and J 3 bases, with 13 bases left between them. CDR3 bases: TGCGCCAGCAGCACTACGGGCGCAGAAGAGACCCAGTACTTC. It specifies CASSTTGAEETQYF.

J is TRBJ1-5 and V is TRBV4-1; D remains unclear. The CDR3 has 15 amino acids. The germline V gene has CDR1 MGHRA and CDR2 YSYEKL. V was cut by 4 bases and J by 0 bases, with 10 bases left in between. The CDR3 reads CASSPQQISNQPQHF. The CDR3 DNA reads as TGCGCCAGCAGCCCTCAACAGATTAGCAATCAGCCCCAGCATTTT.

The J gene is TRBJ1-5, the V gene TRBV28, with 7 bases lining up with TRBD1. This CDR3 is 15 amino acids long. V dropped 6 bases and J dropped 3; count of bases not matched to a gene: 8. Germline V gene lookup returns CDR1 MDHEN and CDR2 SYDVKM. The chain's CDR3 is CASSTPGQLNQPQHF. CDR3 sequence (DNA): TGTGCCAGCAGCACTCCGGGACAGCTCAATCAGCCCCAGCATTTT.

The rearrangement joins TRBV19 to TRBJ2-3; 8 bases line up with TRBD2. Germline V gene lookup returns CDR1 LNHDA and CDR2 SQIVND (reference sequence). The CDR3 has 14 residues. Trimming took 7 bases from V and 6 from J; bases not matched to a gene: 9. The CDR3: CASTPAGVVDTQYF. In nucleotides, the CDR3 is TGTGCCAGTACACCAGCGGGAGTGGTGGATACGCAGTATTTT.

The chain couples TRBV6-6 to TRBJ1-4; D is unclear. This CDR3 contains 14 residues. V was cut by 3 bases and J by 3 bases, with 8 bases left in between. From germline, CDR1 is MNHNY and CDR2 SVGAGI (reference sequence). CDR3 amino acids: CASSYLTPNEKLFF. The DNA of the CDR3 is TGTGCCAGCAGTTATCTGACACCTAATGAAAAACTGTTTTTT.

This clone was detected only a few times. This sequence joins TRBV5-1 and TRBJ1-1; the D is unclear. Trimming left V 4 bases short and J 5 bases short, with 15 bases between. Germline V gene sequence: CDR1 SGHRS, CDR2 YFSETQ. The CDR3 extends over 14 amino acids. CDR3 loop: CASSHSGVETEAFF. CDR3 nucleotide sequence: TGCGCCAGCAGCCATTCCGGAGTGGAGACTGAAGCTTTCTTT.

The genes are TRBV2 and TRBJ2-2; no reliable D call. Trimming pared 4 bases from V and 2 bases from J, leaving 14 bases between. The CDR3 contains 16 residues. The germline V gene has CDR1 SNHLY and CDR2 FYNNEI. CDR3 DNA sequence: TGTGCCAGCAGTGTGGGAAGCCCCGTAAACACCGGGGAGCTGTTTTTT. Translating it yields CASSVGSPVNTGELFF.

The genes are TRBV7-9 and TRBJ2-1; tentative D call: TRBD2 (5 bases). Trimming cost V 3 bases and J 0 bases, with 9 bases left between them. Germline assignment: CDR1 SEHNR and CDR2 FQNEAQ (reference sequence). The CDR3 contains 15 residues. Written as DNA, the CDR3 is TGTGCCAGCAGCTTGATAACTAGCTCCTACAATGAGCAGTTCTTC. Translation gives CASSLITSSYNEQFF. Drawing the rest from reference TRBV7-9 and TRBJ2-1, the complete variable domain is DTGVSQNPRHKITKRGQNVTFRCDPISEHNRLYWYRQTLGQGPEFLTYFQNEAQLEKSRLLSDRFSAERPKGSFSTLEIQRTEQGDSAMYLCASSLITSSYNEQFFGPGTRLTVL.

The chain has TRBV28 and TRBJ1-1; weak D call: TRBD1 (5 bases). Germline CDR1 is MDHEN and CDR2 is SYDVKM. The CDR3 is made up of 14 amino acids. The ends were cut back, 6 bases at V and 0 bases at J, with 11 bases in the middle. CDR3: CASSGTPMNTEAFF. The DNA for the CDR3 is TGTGCCAGCAGCGGGACCCCTATGAACACTGAAGCTTTCTTT.

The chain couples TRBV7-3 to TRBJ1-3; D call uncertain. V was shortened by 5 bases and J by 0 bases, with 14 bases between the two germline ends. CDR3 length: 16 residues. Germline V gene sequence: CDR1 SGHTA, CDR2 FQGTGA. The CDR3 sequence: CASSPSSGYSGNTIYF. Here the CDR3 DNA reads TGTGCCAGCAGCCCGAGTTCGGGGTACTCTGGAAACACCATATATTTT.

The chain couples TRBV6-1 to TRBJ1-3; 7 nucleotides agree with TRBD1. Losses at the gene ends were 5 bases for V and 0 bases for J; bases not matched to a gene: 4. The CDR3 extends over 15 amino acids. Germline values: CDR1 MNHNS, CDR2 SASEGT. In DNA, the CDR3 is TGTGCCAGCAGTCCCGGGACAGCCTCTGGAAACACCATATATTTT. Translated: CASSPGTASGNTIYF.

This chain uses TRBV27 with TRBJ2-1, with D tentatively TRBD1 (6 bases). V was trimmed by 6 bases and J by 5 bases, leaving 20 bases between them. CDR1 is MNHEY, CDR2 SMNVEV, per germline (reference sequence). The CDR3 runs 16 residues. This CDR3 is CASSSTSRGRNNEQFF. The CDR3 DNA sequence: TGTGCCAGCAGCTCCACAAGCAGGGGAAGGAACAATGAGCAGTTCTTC.

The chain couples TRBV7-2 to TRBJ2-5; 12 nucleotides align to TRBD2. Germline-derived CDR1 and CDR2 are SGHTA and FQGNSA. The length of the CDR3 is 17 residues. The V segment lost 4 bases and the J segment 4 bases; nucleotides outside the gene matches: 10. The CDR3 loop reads CASSSRLAGELAETQYF. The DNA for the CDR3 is TGTGCCAGCAGCTCCCGACTAGCGGGAGAATTGGCAGAGACCCAGTACTTC.